The clone carrying this T cell receptor beta chain has more than one count but fewer than ten. What it binds is not known. These data come from a study of T-cell reconstitution after alpha-beta-depleted transplantation in children. Study observations and caveats: Several hundred expanded graft clones reportedly gave rise to the alpha-beta T cells present about two months after transplant. Newly produced T cells mostly provided counts and TCRbeta diversity after one year, as hyperexpanded clones declined.

Per germline, CDR1 MGHRA and CDR2 YSYEKL. The J segment lost 2 bases and the V segment lost 1 base, leaving 3 bases of the junction unmatched. This CDR3 has 15 amino acids. The library targeted TCRbeta and was prepared with unique molecular identifiers. Each CDR3 protein is one row after TCRdb ran MiXCR on the PCR reads. Seen here are 250,000 to 350,000 distinct CDR3 sequences, around 25% observed once, and the top ten hold approximately 10%. The rearrangement uses TRBV4-1 and TRBJ2-7, with 9 bases lining up with TRBD1. The sample was PBMCs, mostly from graft donor cells, taken 180 days after TCRalphabeta/CD19-depleted stem cell transplant. This clonotype originated in a male patient younger than 18 who had a stem cell transplant for acute lymphoblastic leukemia, so the T cells may come from the graft donor. For the CDR3, the DNA is TGCGCCAGCAGCCAAGTGGGGACAGGGCCCTACGAGCAGTACTTC. This encodes CASSQVGTGPYEQYF.